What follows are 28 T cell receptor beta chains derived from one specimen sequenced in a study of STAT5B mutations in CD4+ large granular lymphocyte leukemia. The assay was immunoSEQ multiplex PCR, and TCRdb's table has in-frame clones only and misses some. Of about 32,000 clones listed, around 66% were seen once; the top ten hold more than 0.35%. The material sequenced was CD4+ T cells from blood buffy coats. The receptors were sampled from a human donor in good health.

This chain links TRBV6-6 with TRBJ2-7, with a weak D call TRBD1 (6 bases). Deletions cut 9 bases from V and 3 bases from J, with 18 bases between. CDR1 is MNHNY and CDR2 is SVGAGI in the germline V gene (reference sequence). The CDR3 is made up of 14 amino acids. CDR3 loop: CASSGTPSIYEQYF. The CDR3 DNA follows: TGTGCCAGTTCGGGGACACCCTCTATCTACGAGCAGTACTTC.

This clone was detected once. The CDR3, as DNA: TGTGCCAGCAGTTCCGGACTGAATCAGTATTTT. Translating it yields CASSSGLNQYF. V usage is TRBV6-5 and J usage is TRBJ2-3, with a possible D match to TRBD2 (5 bases). Between the trimmed V and J ends, which lost 4 bases and 12 bases, there was a span of 11 bases. Germline V gene sequence: CDR1 MNHEY, CDR2 SVGAGI. CDR3 size: 11 residues.

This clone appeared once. The CDR3 region has the DNA TGTGCCAGCAGTCAATCGAGGGGAAGTTATGAAAAACTGTTTTTT. Its translation is CASSQSRGSYEKLFF. The V call is TRBV6-1, the J call TRBJ1-4; maybe TRBD1 (5 bases). Germline V CDR1 and CDR2: MNHNS, SASEGT. The length of the CDR3 is 15 residues. With 5 bases removed from V and 6 bases from J, the gap between germline ends came to 16 bases.

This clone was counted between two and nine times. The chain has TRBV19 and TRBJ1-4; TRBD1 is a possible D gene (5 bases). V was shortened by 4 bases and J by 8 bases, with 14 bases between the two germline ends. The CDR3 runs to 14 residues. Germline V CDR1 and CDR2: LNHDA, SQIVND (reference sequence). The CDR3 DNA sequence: TGTGCCAGTAGTACCCAGGGTGGGGAAGAAAAACTGTTTTTT. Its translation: CASSTQGGEEKLFF. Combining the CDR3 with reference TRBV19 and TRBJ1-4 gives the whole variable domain DGGITQSPKYLFRKEGQNVTLSCEQNLNHDAMYWYRQDPGQGLRLIYYSQIVNDFQKGDIAEGYSVSREKKESFPLTVTSAQKNPTAFYLCASSTQGGEEKLFFGSGTQLSVL.

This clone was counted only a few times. Written as DNA, the CDR3 is TGTGCCAGTAATACAGGGGATGGCTCCTACGAGCAGTACTTC. Amino acid sequence: CASNTGDGSYEQYF. J is TRBJ2-7 and V is TRBV19; TRBD1 agrees at 7 bases. Per the germline V gene, CDR1 is LNHDA and CDR2 is SQIVND (reference sequence). J lost 0 bases, V lost 7 bases, and 6 bases had no gene match. The CDR3 runs 14 residues.

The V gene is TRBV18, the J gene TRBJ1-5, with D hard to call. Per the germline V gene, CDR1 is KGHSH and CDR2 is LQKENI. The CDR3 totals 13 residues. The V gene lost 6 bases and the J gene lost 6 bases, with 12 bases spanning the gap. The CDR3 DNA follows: TGTGCCAGCTCCGAGGCGGAAAGTCAGCCCCAGCATTTT. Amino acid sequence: CASSEAESQPQHF.

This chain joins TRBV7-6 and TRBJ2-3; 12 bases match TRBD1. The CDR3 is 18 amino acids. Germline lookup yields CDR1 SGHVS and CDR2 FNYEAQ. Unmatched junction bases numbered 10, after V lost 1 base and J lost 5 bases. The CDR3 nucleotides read TGTGCCAGCAGCTTAGTGGCCCGGGACAGGGGGCATAGAGATACGCAGTATTTT. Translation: CASSLVARDRGHRDTQYF. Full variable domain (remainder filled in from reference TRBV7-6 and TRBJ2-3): GAGVSQSPRYKVTKRGQDVALRCDPISGHVSLYWYRQALGQGPEFLTYFNYEAQQDKSGLPNDRFSAERPEGSISTLTIQRTEQRDSAMYRCASSLVARDRGHRDTQYFGPGTRLTVL.

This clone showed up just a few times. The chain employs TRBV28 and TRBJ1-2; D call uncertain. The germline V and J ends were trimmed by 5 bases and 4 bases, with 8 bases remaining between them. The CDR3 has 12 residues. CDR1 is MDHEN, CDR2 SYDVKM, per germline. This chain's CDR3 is CASSLQSYGYTF. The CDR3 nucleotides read TGTGCCAGCAGTCTTCAGAGCTATGGCTACACCTTC.

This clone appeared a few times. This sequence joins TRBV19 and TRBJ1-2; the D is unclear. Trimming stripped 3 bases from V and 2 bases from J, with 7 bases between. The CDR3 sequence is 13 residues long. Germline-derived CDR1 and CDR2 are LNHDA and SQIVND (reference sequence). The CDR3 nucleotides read TGTGCCAGTAGTATTTGGCAGAACTATGGCTACACCTTC. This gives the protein CASSIWQNYGYTF. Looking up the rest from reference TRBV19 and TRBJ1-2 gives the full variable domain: DGGITQSPKYLFRKEGQNVTLSCEQNLNHDAMYWYRQDPGQGLRLIYYSQIVNDFQKGDIAEGYSVSREKKESFPLTVTSAQKNPTAFYLCASSIWQNYGYTFGSGTRLTVV.

CDR3 residues: CSVLNIASYEQYF. CDR3 bases: TGCAGCGTCTTGAACATCGCCTCCTACGAGCAGTACTTC. The chain couples TRBV29-1 to TRBJ2-7, with unresolved D. The germline V gene has CDR1 SQVTM and CDR2 ANQGSEA. V was trimmed by 6 bases and J by 0 bases, leaving 12 bases between them. The CDR3 spans 13 residues.

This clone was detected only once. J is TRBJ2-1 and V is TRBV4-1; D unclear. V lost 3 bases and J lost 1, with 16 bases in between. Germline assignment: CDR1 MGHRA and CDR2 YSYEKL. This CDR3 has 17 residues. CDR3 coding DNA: TGCGCCAGCAGCCACACGAGCACAGCAATATCCTACAATGAGCAGTTCTTC. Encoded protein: CASSHTSTAISYNEQFF.

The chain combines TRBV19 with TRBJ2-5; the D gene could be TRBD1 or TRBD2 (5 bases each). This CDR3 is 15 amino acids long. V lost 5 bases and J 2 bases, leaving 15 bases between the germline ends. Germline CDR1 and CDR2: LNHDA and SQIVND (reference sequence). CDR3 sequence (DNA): TGTGCCAGTAGTCCTTCCCGGGGCGTACAAGAGACCCAGTACTTC. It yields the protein CASSPSRGVQETQYF.

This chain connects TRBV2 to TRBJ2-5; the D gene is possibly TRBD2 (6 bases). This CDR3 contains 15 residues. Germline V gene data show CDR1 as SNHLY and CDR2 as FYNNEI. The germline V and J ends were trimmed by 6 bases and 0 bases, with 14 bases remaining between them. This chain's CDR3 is CASSARAGNQETQYF. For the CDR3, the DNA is TGTGCCAGCAGCGCCAGGGCGGGGAACCAAGAGACCCAGTACTTC. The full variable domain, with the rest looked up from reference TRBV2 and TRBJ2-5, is EPEVTQTPSHQVTQMGQEVILRCVPISNHLYFYWYRQILGQKVEFLVSFYNNEISEKSEIFDDQFSVERPDGSNFTLKIRSTKLEDSAMYFCASSARAGNQETQYFGPGTRLLVL.

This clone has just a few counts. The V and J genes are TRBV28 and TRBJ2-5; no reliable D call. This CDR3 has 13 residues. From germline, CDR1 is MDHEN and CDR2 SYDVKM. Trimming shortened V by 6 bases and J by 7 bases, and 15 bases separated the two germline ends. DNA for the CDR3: TGTGCCAGCAGCTCCGGGCTCCCGGTGACCCAGTACTTC. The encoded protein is CASSSGLPVTQYF.

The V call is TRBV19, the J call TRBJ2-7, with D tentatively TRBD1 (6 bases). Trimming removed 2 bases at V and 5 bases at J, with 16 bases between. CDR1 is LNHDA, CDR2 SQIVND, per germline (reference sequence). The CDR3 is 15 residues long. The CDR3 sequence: CASSISVSGDDEQYF. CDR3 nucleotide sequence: TGTGCCAGTAGTATATCGGTGTCAGGGGACGACGAGCAGTACTTC.

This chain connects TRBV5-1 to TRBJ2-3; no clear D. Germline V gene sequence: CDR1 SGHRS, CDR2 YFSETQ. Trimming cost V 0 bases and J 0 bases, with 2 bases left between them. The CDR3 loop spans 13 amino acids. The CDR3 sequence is CASSLGSTDTQYF. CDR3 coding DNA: TGCGCCAGCAGCTTGGGCAGCACAGATACGCAGTATTTT.

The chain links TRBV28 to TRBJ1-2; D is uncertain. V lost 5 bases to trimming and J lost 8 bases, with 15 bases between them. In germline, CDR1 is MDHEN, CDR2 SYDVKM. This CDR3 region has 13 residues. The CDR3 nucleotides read TGTGCCAGCAGTAACCGGGCGCTGGGGGGCTACACCTTC. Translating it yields CASSNRALGGYTF.

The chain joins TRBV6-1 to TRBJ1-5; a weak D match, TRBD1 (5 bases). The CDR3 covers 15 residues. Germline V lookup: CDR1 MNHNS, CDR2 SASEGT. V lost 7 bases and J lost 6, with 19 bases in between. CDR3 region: CASTPTGFDSQPQHF. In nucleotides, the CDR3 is TGTGCCAGCACACCGACGGGGTTTGACAGTCAGCCCCAGCATTTT.

CDR3 sequence: CASIADRGQSIAKNIQYF. The CDR3 coding sequence is TGTGCCAGTATAGCCGACAGGGGGCAATCCATAGCCAAAAACATTCAGTACTTC. The rearrangement uses TRBV19 and TRBJ2-4, with TRBD1 identical over 10 bases. The CDR3 totals 18 residues. In germline, CDR1 is LNHDA, CDR2 SQIVND (reference sequence). V was clipped by 7 bases and J by 0 bases; unmatched bases: 12.

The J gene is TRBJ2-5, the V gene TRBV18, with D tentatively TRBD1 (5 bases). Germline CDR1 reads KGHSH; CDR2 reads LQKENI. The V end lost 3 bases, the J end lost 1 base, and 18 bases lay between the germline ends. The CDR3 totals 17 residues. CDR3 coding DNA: TGTGCCAGCTCACCGGCGTTTGGACATCTCCTCCAAGAGACCCAGTACTTC. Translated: CASSPAFGHLLQETQYF.

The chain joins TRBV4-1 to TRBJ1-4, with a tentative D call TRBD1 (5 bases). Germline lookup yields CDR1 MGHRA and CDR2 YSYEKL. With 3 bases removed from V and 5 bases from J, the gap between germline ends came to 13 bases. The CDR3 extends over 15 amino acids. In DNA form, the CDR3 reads TGCGCCAGCAGCCAGAATCTCGGGGGGAATGAAAAACTGTTTTTT. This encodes CASSQNLGGNEKLFF.

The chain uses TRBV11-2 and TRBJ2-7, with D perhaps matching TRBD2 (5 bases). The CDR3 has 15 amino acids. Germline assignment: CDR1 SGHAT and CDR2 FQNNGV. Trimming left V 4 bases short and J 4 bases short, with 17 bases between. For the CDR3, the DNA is TGTGCCAGCAGCTCCCTTACGGGGAGACCTTACGAGCAGTACTTC. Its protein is CASSSLTGRPYEQYF.

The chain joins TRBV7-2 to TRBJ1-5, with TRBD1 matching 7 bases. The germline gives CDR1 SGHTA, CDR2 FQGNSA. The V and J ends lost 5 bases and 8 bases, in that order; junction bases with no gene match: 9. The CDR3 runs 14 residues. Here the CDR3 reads CASSPFQGGEPQHF. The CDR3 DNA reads TGTGCCAGCAGCCCCTTCCAGGGGGGCGAGCCCCAGCATTTT.

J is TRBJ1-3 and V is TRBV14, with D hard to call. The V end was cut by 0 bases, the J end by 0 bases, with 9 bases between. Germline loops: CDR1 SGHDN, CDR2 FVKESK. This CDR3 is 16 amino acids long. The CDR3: CASSQERRASGNTIYF. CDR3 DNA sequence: TGTGCCAGCAGCCAAGAGAGGAGGGCCTCTGGAAACACCATATATTTT. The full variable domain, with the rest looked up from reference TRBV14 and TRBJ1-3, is EAGVTQFPSHSVIEKGQTVTLRCDPISGHDNLYWYRRVMGKEIKFLLHFVKESKQDESGMPNNRFLAERTGGTYSTLKVQPAELEDSGVYFCASSQERRASGNTIYFGEGSWLTVV.

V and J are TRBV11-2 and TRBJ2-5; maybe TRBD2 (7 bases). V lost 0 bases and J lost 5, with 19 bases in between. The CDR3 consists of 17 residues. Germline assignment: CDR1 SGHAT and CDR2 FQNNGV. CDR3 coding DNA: TGTGCCAGCAGCTTAGATAGGGGAGGGGGGGCCAGTGAGACCCAGTACTTC. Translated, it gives CASSLDRGGGASETQYF.

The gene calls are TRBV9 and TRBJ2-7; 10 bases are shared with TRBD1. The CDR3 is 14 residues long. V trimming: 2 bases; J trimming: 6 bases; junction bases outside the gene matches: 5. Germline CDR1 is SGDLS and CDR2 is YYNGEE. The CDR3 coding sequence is TGTGCCAGCAGCGTCGGACAGGGGGTGAGCGAGCAGTACTTC. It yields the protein CASSVGQGVSEQYF.

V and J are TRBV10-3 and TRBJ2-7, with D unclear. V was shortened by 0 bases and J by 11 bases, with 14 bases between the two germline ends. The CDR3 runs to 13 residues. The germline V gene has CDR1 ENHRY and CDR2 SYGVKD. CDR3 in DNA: TGTGCCATCAGTGAGTCCTCGCAGGCTCCTAAGTACTTC. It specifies CAISESSQAPKYF.

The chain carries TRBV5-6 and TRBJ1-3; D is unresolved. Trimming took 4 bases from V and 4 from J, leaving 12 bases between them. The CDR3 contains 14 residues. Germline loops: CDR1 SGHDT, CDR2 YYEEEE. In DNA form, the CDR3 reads TGTGCCAGCAGCCCGCTGGCCCAGGGAAACACCATATATTTT. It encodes CASSPLAQGNTIYF.